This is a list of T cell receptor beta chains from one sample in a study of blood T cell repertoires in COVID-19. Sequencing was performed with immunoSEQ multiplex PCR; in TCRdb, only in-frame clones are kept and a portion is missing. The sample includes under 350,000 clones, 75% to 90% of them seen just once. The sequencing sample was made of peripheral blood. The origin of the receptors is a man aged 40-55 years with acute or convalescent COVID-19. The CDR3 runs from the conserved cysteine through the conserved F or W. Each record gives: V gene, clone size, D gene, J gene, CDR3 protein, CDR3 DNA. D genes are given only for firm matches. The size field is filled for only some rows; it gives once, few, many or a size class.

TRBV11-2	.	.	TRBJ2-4	CASSSLTGARNIQYF	TGTGCCAGCAGCTCCCTGACTGGGGCCAGGAACATTCAGTACTTC
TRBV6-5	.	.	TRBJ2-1	CASRTDRSSYNEQFF	TGTGCCAGCAGGACCGACAGGAGCTCCTACAATGAGCAGTTCTTC
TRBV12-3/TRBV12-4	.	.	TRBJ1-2	CASSLGQSDYTF	TGTGCCAGCAGTTTAGGACAGTCAGACTACACCTTC
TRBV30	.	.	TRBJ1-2	CAWSVLQGSYGYTF	TGTGCCTGGAGTGTACTTCAGGGGTCCTATGGCTACACCTTC
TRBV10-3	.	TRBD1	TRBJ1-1	CAIRQPGQGIKNTEAFF	TGTGCCATCAGGCAACCGGGACAGGGAATCAAGAACACTGAAGCTTTCTTT
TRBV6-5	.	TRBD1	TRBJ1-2	CASRPQGNYGYTF	TGTGCCAGCAGACCACAGGGGAACTATGGCTACACCTTC
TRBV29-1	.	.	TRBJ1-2	CSVGTPGPNYGYTF	TGCAGCGTGGGGACTCCGGGCCCTAACTATGGCTACACCTTC
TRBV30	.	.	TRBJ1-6	CAWSVSRGRSPLHF	TGTGCCTGGAGTGTTAGCAGGGGACGGTCACCCCTCCACTTT
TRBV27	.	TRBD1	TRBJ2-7	CASSLGQGRSYEQYF	TGTGCCAGCAGTTTAGGACAGGGTCGAAGCTACGAGCAGTACTTC
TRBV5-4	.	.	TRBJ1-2	CASSSPGRGYGYTF	TGTGCCAGCAGCTCTCCCGGACGGGGCTATGGCTACACCTTC
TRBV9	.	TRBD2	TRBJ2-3	CARRVGAGGPVDTQYF	TGTGCCCGCCGCGTCGGGGCGGGGGGGCCGGTGGATACGCAGTATTTT
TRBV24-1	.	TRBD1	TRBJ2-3	CATSAGQGQDTQYF	TGTGCCACCAGTGCGGGACAGGGGCAGGATACGCAGTATTTT
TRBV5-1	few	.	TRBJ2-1	CASSLFTGSSYNEQFF	TGCGCCAGCAGCTTATTTACGGGGAGCTCCTACAATGAGCAGTTCTTC
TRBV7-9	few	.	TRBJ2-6	CASSYTAGANVLTF	TGTGCCAGCAGCTACACAGCCGGGGCCAACGTCCTGACTTTC
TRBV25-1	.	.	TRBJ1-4	CASLSPQGTNEKLFF	TGTGCCAGCTTAAGCCCCCAGGGGACTAATGAAAAACTGTTTTTT
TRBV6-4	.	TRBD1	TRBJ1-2	CASSADRGYSGYTF	TGTGCCAGCAGTGCTGACAGGGGATATAGTGGCTACACCTTC
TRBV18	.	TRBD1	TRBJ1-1	CASSLRTGGETEAFF	TGTGCCAGCTCACTGAGGACAGGGGGAGAGACTGAAGCTTTCTTT
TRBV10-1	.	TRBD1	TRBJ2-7	CASSRTGAGEQYF	TGCGCCAGCAGCCGGACAGGGGCGGGCGAGCAGTACTTC
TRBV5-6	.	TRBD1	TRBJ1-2	CASSLGTGHGYTF	TGTGCCAGCAGCTTGGGGACAGGGCATGGCTACACCTTC
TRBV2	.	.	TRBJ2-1	CASRALKTSVYEQFF	TGTGCCAGCAGGGCCCTAAAGACTAGTGTCTATGAGCAGTTCTTC
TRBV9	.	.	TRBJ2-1	CASSVGEGSYNEQFF	TGTGCCAGCAGCGTAGGTGAGGGCTCCTACAATGAGCAGTTCTTC
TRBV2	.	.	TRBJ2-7	CASSEVDSWNEQYF	TGTGCCAGCAGTGAAGTCGACTCTTGGAACGAGCAGTACTTC
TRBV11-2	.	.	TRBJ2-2	CASSFTMNTGELFF	TGTGCCAGCAGCTTTACAATGAACACCGGGGAGCTGTTTTTT
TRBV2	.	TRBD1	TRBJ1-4	CASSDRDRVKLFF	TGTGCCAGCAGTGACAGGGACAGGGTAAAACTGTTTTTT
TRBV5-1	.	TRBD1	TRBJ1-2	CASSGGTGVHGYTF	TGCGCCAGCAGCGGGGGGACAGGGGTTCATGGCTACACCTTC
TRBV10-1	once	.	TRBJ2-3	CASSVGQGTTDTQYF	TGCGCCAGCAGTGTCGGTCAGGGGACCACAGATACGCAGTATTTT
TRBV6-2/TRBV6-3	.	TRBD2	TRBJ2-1	CASSPSGGRNEQFF	TGTGCCAGCAGCCCTAGCGGGGGTCGGAATGAGCAGTTCTTC
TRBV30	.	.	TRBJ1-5	CAWSRDWGNQPQHF	TGTGCCTGGAGTCGGGACTGGGGGAATCAGCCCCAGCATTTT
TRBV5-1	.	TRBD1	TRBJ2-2	CASSFWDRTGELFF	TGCGCCAGCAGCTTCTGGGACAGGACCGGGGAGCTGTTTTTT
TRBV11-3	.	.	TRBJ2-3	CASSRAMSTDTQYF	TGTGCCAGCAGCCGCGCCATGAGCACAGATACGCAGTATTTT
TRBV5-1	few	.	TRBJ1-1	CASSSAPGASVAFF	TGCGCCAGCAGCTCGGCCCCAGGGGCTTCGGTAGCTTTCTTT
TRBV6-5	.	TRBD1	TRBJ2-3	CASSLTGGKWTDTQYF	TGTGCCAGCAGTTTGACAGGGGGAAAATGGACAGATACGCAGTATTTT
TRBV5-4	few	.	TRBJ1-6	CASSGWGQAASPLHF	TGTGCCAGCAGCGGGTGGGGACAAGCAGCCTCACCCCTCCACTTT
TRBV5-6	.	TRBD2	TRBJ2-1	CASSLLQGGYNEQFF	TGTGCCAGCAGCTTGTTGCAGGGAGGGTACAATGAGCAGTTCTTC
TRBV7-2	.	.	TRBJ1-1	CASSLPRGREAFF	TGTGCCAGCAGTTTACCCCGGGGTCGTGAAGCTTTCTTT
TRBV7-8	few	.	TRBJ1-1	CASTFLGETEAFF	TGTGCCAGCACCTTCCTTGGAGAGACTGAAGCTTTCTTT
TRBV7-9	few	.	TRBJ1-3	CASSLETAGDTIYF	TGTGCCAGCAGCTTAGAGACGGCAGGGGACACCATATATTTT
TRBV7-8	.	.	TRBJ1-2	CASGGGTTVLDGYTF	TGTGCCAGCGGTGGGGGGACGACCGTCTTGGATGGCTACACCTTC
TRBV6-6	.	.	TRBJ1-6	CASSPVEYNSPLHF	TGTGCCAGCAGCCCAGTCGAATATAATTCACCCCTCCACTTT
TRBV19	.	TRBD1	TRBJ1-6	CASSIIGRGPFSSPLHF	TGTGCCAGTAGTATAATCGGGAGGGGGCCGTTCTCTTCACCCCTCCACTTT
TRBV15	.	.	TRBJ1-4	CATSRDREIGEKLFF	TGTGCCACCAGCAGAGACCGGGAGATCGGAGAAAAACTGTTTTTT
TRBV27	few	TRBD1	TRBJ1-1	CASTPTGGNTEAFF	TGTGCCAGCACCCCGACAGGGGGGAACACTGAAGCTTTCTTT
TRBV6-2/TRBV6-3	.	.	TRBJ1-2	CASSSGFYYGYTF	TGTGCCAGCAGTTCAGGGTTCTACTATGGCTACACCTTC
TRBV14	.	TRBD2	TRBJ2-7	CASSPKLVRGGKNFLSEEQYF	TGTGCCAGCAGCCCTAAACTCGTCCGGGGGGGCAAAAACTTTCTTTCTGAAGAGCAGTACTTC
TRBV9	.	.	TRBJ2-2	CASSVVQGNTGELFF	TGTGCCAGCAGCGTAGTACAGGGGAACACCGGGGAGCTGTTTTTT
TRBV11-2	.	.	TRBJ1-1	CASSFYVEAFF	TGTGCCAGCAGCTTCTACGTTGAAGCTTTCTTT
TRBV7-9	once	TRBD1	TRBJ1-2	CASSSRGTYGYTF	TGTGCCAGCAGCTCCAGGGGGACCTATGGCTACACCTTC
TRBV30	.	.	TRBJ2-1	CAWRVRAADPYNEQFF	TGTGCCTGGAGAGTGAGGGCAGCGGACCCCTACAATGAGCAGTTCTTC
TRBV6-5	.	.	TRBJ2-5	CAARDYQETQYF	TGTGCCGCCCGGGACTACCAAGAGACCCAGTACTTC
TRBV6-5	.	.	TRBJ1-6	CASSQGQKGSPLHF	TGTGCCAGCAGTCAGGGACAAAAGGGTTCACCCCTCCACTTT
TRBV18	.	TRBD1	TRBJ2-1	CASSGTGGSNEQFF	TGTGCCAGCTCCGGGACAGGGGGCTCCAATGAGCAGTTCTTC
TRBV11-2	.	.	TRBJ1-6	CASSPRVDSPLHF	TGTGCCAGCAGCCCCCGGGTGGATTCACCCCTCCACTTT
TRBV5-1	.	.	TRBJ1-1	CASSLGTIPYTEAFF	TGCGCCAGCAGCTTGGGGACAATTCCCTACACTGAAGCTTTCTTT
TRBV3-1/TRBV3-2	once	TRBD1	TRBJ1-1	CASSQTGQGTEAFF	TGTGCCAGCAGCCAGACAGGGCAGGGCACTGAAGCTTTCTTT
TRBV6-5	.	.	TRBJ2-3	CASSRELFTDTQYF	TGTGCCAGCAGCAGGGAACTTTTTACAGATACGCAGTATTTT
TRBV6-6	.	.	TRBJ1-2	CASSYSRADGYTF	TGTGCCAGCAGTTACTCGAGGGCAGATGGCTACACCTTC
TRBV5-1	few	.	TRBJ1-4	CASSLGFEELFF	TGCGCCAGCAGCTTGGGATTCGAGGAACTGTTTTTT
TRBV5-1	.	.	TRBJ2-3	CASSLSSVETDTQYF	TGCGCCAGCAGCCTGTCTAGCGTTGAGACAGATACGCAGTATTTT